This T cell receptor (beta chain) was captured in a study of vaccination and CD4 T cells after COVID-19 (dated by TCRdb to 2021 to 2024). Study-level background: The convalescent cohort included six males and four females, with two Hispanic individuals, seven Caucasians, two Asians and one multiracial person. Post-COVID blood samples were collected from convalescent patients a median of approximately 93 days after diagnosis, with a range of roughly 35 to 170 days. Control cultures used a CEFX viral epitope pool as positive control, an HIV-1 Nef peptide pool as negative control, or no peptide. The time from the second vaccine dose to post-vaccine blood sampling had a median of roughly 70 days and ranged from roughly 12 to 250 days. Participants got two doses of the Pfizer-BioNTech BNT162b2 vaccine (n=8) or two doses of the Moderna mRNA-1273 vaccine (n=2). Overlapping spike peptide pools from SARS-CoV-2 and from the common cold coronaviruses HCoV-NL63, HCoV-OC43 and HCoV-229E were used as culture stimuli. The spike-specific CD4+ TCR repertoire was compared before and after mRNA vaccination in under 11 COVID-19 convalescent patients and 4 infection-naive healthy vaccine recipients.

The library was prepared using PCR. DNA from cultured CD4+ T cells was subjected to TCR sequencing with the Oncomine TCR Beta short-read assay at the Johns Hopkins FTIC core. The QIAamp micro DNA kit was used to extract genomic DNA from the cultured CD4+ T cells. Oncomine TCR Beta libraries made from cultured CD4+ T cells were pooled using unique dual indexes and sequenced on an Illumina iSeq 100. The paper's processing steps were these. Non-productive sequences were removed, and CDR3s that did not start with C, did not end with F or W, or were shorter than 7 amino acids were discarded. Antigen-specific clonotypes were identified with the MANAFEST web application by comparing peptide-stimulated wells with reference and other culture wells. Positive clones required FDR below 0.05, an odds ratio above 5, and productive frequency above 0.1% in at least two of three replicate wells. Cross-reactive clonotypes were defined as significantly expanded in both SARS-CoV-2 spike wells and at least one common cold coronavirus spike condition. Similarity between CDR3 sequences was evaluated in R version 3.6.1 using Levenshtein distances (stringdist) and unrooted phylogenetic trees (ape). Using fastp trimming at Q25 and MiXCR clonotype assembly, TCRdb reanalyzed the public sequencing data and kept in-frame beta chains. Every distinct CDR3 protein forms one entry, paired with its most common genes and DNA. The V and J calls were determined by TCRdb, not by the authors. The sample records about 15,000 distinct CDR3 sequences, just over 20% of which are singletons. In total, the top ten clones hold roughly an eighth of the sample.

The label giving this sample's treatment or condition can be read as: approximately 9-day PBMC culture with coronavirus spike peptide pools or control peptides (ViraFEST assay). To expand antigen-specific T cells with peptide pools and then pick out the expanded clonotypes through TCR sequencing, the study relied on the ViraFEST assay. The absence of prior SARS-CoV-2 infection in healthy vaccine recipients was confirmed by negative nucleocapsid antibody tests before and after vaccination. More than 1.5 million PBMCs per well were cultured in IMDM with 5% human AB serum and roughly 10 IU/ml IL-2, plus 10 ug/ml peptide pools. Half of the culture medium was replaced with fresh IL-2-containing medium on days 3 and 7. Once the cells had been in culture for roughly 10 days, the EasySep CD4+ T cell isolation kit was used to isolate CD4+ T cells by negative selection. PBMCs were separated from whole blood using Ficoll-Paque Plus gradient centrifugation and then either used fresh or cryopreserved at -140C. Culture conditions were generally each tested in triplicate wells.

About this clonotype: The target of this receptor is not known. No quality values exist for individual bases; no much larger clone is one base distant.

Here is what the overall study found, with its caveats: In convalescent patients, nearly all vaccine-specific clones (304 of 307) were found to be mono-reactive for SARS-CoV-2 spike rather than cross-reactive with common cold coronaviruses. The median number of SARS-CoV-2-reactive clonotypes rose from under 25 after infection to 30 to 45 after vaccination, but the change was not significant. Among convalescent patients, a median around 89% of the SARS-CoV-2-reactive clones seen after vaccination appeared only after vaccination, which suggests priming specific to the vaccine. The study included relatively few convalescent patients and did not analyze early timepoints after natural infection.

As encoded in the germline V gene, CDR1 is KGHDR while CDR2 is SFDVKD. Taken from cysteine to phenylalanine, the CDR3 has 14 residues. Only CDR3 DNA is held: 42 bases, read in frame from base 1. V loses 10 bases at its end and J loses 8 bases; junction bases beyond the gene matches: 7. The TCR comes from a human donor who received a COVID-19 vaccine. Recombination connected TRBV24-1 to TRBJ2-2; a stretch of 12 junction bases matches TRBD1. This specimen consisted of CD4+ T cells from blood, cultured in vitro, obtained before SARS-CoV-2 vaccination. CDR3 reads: CATGTGGAAGELFF. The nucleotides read TGTGCCACTGGGACAGGGGGCGCTGCGGGGGAGCTGTTTTTT.